This T cell receptor (beta chain) was sequenced for a study of T-cell memory formation after mild COVID-19. Background on the study: Across donors, TCR clusters were largely donor specific. The study, taken as a whole, reports: Memory sampled before infection contained some responding clones, suggesting cross-reactive memory joined. Mainly in CM and EM were contracting CD4+ clones; CD8+ were in EMRA.

Constant-segment primers were used for 5'RACE, and the resulting TCR alpha and TCR beta cDNA libraries carried sample barcodes and UMIs. Using its own MiXCR run on the 5' RACE reads, TCRdb lists one record per CDR3 protein. Found here are fewer than 250,000 distinct CDR3 sequences, 27% of them singletons; the top ten hold 11%. V lost 4 bases to trimming and J lost 5 bases; unmatched junction nucleotides: 5. The germline gives CDR1 SGHRS, CDR2 YFSETQ. This CDR3 is 14 amino acids long. Comments on this clonotype: Its target is not known.

The sequence derives from an adult woman who had mild COVID-19 (a few samples of this study predate the infection). Cell type and time point are not known. Input material: PBMCs or a T cell subset sorted from them (not recorded which). V gene TRBV5-1 combines with J gene TRBJ2-2; 7 bases match TRBD1. CDR3 amino acids: CASSAQGQTGELFF. The CDR3 DNA sequence: TGCGCCAGCAGCGCCCAGGGACAGACCGGGGAGCTGTTTTTT.